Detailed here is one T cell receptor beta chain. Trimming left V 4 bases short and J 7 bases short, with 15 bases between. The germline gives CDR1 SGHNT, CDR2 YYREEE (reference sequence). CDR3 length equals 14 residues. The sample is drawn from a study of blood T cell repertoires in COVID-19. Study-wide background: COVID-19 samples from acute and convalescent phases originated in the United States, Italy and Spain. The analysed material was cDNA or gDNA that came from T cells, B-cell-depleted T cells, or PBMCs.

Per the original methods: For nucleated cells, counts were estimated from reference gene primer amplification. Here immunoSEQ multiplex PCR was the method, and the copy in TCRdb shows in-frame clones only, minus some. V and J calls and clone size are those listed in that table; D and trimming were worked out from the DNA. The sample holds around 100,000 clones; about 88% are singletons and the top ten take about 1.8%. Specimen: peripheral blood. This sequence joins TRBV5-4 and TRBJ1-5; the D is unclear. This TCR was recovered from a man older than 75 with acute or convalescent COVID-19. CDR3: CASSPGPGSQPQHF. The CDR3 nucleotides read TGTGCCAGCAGCCCCGGTCCAGGCAGCCAGCCCCAGCATTTT. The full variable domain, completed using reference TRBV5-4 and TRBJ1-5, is ETGVTQSPTHLIKTRGQQVTLRCSSQSGHNTVSWYQQALGQGPQFIFQYYREEENGRGNFPPRFSGLQFPNYSSELNVNALELDDSALYLCASSPGPGSQPQHFGDGTRLSIL.